The present TCR beta chain was sequenced within a study of blood T cell repertoires in COVID-19. The wider study: Samples representing acute and convalescent COVID-19 were sourced from the United States, Italy and Spain. Sources were T cells, B-cell-depleted T cells, or PBMCs; the material itself was cDNA or gDNA.

The V end was cut by 6 bases, the J end by 4 bases, with 7 bases between. There are 12 residues in the CDR3. As originally analysed: It was from reference gene primer amplification that nucleated cell counts were estimated. Assay used: immunoSEQ multiplex PCR; TCRdb lists only in-frame clones, some missing. The DNA was the basis for D and trimming; V, J and clone size are from that table. Of about 250,000 clones listed, around 83% are singletons. The rearrangement uses TRBV12-3 or TRBV12-4 and TRBJ1-3; D is uncertain. Sequencing was done on a sample of peripheral blood. This receptor was identified in an elderly man with acute or convalescent COVID-19. The CDR3 DNA is TGTGCCAGCAGGGACTCGGGAAACACCATATATTTT. This codes for CASRDSGNTIYF.